This TCR beta chain came from a study of T cell responses to AZD1222 COVID-19 vaccine. Study-level findings and limits: Spike-specific TCR repertoires showed rising breadth and depth after two AZD1222 doses. Donors were chiefly white British, with a greater number of females, and clonal diversity was perhaps underestimated.

The repertoire was sequenced with immunoSEQ multiplex PCR; TCRdb's copy has only in-frame clones and lacks some. Of 150,000 to 200,000 clones listed, roughly 90% are singletons. Concerning this clone itself: Its antigen remains unidentified.

The source was peripheral blood, collected on day 0 of AZD1222 vaccination. This receptor was identified in an adult in good health.

The CDR3 region has the DNA TGCAGCGTTGCTTGGAAGCTCTCTCCCTTCTATGGCTACACCTTC. This gives the protein CSVAWKLSPFYGYTF. The rearrangement links TRBV29-1 to TRBJ1-2; D remains unclear. V dropped 4 bases and J dropped 4 bases, with 19 bases sitting between them. CDR1 and CDR2 (germline): SQVTM, ANQGSEA. CDR3 length: 15 amino acids. The full variable domain, in which reference TRBV29-1 and TRBJ1-2 provide the parts outside the CDR3, is SAVISQKPSRDICQRGTSLTIQCQVDSQVTMMFWYRQQPGQSLTLIATANQGSEATYESGFVIDKFPISRPNLTFSTLTVSNMSPEDSSIYLCSVAWKLSPFYGYTFGSGTRLTVV.